This TCR beta chain comes out of a study of T cells in Graves' hyperthyroidism and ophthalmopathy. Findings and limits, study-wide: The blood repertoire included most of the expanded thyroid clonotypes above 0.001.

Trimming took 6 bases from V and 3 from J; bases not matched to a gene: 15. The CDR3 has 18 amino acids. TCR beta CDR3 regions were amplified from RNA. In the first-round RT-PCR of the TCR CDR3, the HTBI primer set was used. Via MiXCR, TCRdb re-called the multiplex PCR reads, giving one row per CDR3 protein. Of fewer than 750,000 distinct CDR3 sequences in the sample, about 14% were seen once. Turning to this clonotype: What it binds is unknown.

The chain carries TRBV12-3 or TRBV12-4 and TRBJ1-1; 11 bases match TRBD1. The TCR originated in a woman aged 45-59 years with Graves' ophthalmopathy. The sequenced sample consisted of blood. In DNA form, the CDR3 reads TGTGCCAGCAGCCGACGGACAGGGGGCGTTGTCGTGGACACTGAAGCTTTCTTT. It translates to CASSRRTGGVVVDTEAFF.